A single sample gave rise to the 12 T cell receptor beta chains below, sequenced in a study of human T cells and chemical hapten exposure. TCRdb itself ran the RACE reads through MiXCR, one entry per CDR3 protein. This table has over 80,000 distinct CDR3 sequences, roughly a tenth appearing once. Time point described: patch test 3, about 24 weeks after DPC sensitization. Stated treatment: therapeutic diphenylcyclopropenone sensitization with weekly scalp DPC. The sample consisted of whole blood, taken in connection with sensitization to the hapten diphenylcyclopropenone (DPC). These receptors all stem from a woman in her 30s with alopecia areata. Some clones in this sample may be carry-over from other donors' samples.

The chain couples TRBV7-2 to TRBJ1-1, with 8 bases identical to TRBD1. Per germline, CDR1 SGHTA and CDR2 FQGNSA. This CDR3 contains 17 residues. V shed 5 bases, J shed 5 bases, and the junction held 16 bases outside the gene matches. This CDR3 reads CASSLPRTGRLGTEAFF. CDR3 in DNA: TGTGCCAGCAGCCTCCCACGGACAGGGCGATTGGGGACTGAAGCTTTCTTT. The full variable domain, completed using reference TRBV7-2 and TRBJ1-1, is GAGVSQSPSNKVTEKGKDVELRCDPISGHTALYWYRQSLGQGLEFLIYFQGNSAPDKSGLPSDRFSAERTGGSVSTLTIQRTQQEDSAVYLCASSLPRTGRLGTEAFFGQGTRLTVV.

There are many counts of this clonotype. This chain uses TRBV7-2 with TRBJ2-3; TRBD2 aligns across 7 bases. Trimming removed 2 bases from V and 4 bases from J; junction bases left unmatched: 9. This CDR3 spans 16 amino acids. Germline V gene data show CDR1 as SGHTA and CDR2 as FQGNSA. The CDR3 loop is CASSLSFLAAPDTQYF. CDR3 DNA: TGTGCCAGCAGCTTATCTTTCCTAGCGGCCCCAGATACGCAGTATTTT.

This clonotype came up many times. J is TRBJ2-3 and V is TRBV6-5, with 10 bases fitting TRBD2. Losses at the gene ends were 4 bases for V and 1 base for J; bases not matched to a gene: 2. Germline V CDR1 and CDR2: MNHEY, SVGAGI. The CDR3 runs to 15 residues. The CDR3 here is CASSSGTSGTDTQYF. The CDR3 nucleotides read TGTGCCAGCAGTTCCGGGACTAGCGGCACAGATACGCAGTATTTT.

This clonotype was seen many times. The chain joins TRBV28 to TRBJ1-1, with 8 bases lining up with TRBD1. The CDR3 runs 16 residues. The J segment lost 1 base and the V segment lost 6 bases, leaving 10 bases of the junction unmatched. Looked up from germline, CDR1 is MDHEN and CDR2 is SYDVKM. Here the CDR3 reads CASRFPQGQGNTEAFF. As DNA, the CDR3 is TGTGCCAGCAGGTTCCCTCAAGGACAGGGGAACACTGAAGCTTTCTTT.

This sequence joins TRBV2 and TRBJ2-7, with a possible D match to TRBD2 (6 bases). CDR3 size: 16 residues. The V gene lost 4 bases and the J gene lost 0 bases, with 16 bases spanning the gap. CDR1 and CDR2 from the germline V gene are SNHLY and FYNNEI. The CDR3, as DNA: TGTGCCAGCAGTGGGAACCTCGGGAGCGACTCCTACGAGCAGTACTTC. It encodes CASSGNLGSDSYEQYF.

This clonotype was detected ten times or more. The chain joins TRBV9 to TRBJ2-1; D is perhaps TRBD2 (6 bases). V was clipped by 1 base and J by 1 base, with 15 bases between them. The CDR3 is made up of 17 amino acids. Germline loops: CDR1 SGDLS, CDR2 YYNGEE. CDR3 sequence (DNA): TGTGCCAGCAGCGTAATCGCTTTGGCGGGGTCCTACAATGAGCAGTTCTTC. Residues: CASSVIALAGSYNEQFF.

This chain uses TRBV6-6 with TRBJ2-3, with a possible D match to TRBD1 (5 bases). CDR3 length: 13 residues. Germline V gene data show CDR1 as MNHNY and CDR2 as SVGAGI (reference sequence). Between the trimmed V and J ends, which lost 6 bases and 6 bases, there was a span of 13 bases. As DNA, the CDR3 is TGTGCCAGCAGCGCGACAGAATTGGATACGCAGTATTTT. It is translated as CASSATELDTQYF.

This clonotype was seen a few times. The chain employs TRBV15 and TRBJ1-5; 9 bases are a match to TRBD1. The CDR3 runs 20 residues. In germline, CDR1 is LNHNV, CDR2 YYDKDF (reference sequence). Trimming took 0 bases from V and 6 from J; bases not matched to a gene: 18. DNA of the CDR3: TGTGCCACCAGCAGAGATTCTGGGGACAGGGTGGATGTCGGGGCTCAGCCCCAGCATTTT. This gives the protein CATSRDSGDRVDVGAQPQHF.

In its sample, this clonotype was seen many times. CDR3 bases: TGTGCCAGCAGGGTTTCGCCGGGTGGCTACACCTTC. This gives the protein CASRVSPGGYTF. This chain links TRBV28 with TRBJ1-2; D uncertain. Trimming removed 6 bases at V and 7 bases at J, with 12 bases between. CDR1 and CDR2 from the germline V gene are MDHEN and SYDVKM. CDR3 length: 12 amino acids.

This clonotype was detected many times. The V and J genes are TRBV24-1 and TRBJ2-2, with 7 nucleotides matching TRBD1. Per the germline V gene, CDR1 is KGHDR and CDR2 is SFDVKD. The trim removed 6 bases at V and 0 bases at J, leaving 3 bases unmatched. This CDR3 is built from 15 residues. CDR3 sequence reads: CATSYRGSNTGELFF. In DNA form, the CDR3 reads TGTGCCACCAGTTACAGGGGTTCGAACACCGGGGAGCTGTTTTTT.

This clonotype came up a few times. The chain has TRBV20-1 and TRBJ2-2; D might be TRBD2 (6 bases). The CDR3 is 15 residues long. Germline-derived CDR1 and CDR2 are DFQATT and SNEGSKA (reference sequence). The germline V and J ends were trimmed by 0 bases and 5 bases, with 13 bases remaining between them. For the CDR3, the DNA is TGCAGTGCTAGAGACGTCGGGGGTAGAACCGGGGAGCTGTTTTTT. It translates to CSARDVGGRTGELFF.

This clonotype was observed a handful of times. This chain uses TRBV29-1 with TRBJ1-1, with a weak D call TRBD1 (5 bases). The CDR3 has 12 residues. Germline loops: CDR1 SQVTM, CDR2 ANQGSEA. V gave up 5 bases and J gave up 2 bases, with 9 bases separating them. CDR3 DNA: TGCAGCGTTTTGGGACGTAACACTGAAGCTTTCTTT. It encodes CSVLGRNTEAFF.